Listed here are 10 T cell receptor beta chains from one sample, sequenced in a study of cytomegalovirus exposure and HLA in healthy donors. Both 60 Vbeta primers and 13 Jbeta primers went into the PCR. Profiled with immunoSEQ multiplex PCR; TCRdb holds only in-frame clones, not every one. The sample lists fewer than 150,000 clones, 70% to 80% occurring once. Material for sequencing was PBMCs. The receptors here all came from a man aged 50-59 years in good health and CMV-seropositive.

J is TRBJ2-2 and V is TRBV11-2; 14 bases align to TRBD2. The CDR3 spans 17 residues. The V and J ends lost 1 base and 10 bases, in that order; junction bases with no gene match: 8. Germline CDR1 SGHAT, CDR2 FQNNGV. CDR3 DNA: TGTGCCAGCAGCTTAGGCCGGGGACTAGCGGGAGAGGAGGAGCTGTTTTTT. Translation: CASSLGRGLAGEEELFF.

The chain has TRBV28 and TRBJ1-2; TRBD1 agrees at 11 bases. V trimming: 6 bases; J trimming: 4 bases; junction bases outside the gene matches: 22. The CDR3 has 20 amino acids. The germline V gene has CDR1 MDHEN and CDR2 SYDVKM. CDR3 nucleotides: TGTGCCAGCAGCCCGATCACCCGGGACAGGGGGTACGCTGGAGGCTATGGCTACACCTTC. It encodes CASSPITRDRGYAGGYGYTF.

About this clone: Other DNA sequences in the sample encode the same CDR3. V and J are TRBV5-6 and TRBJ1-4, with TRBD1 as a possible D gene (6 bases). Germline CDR1 is SGHDT and CDR2 is YYEEEE. The germline V and J ends were trimmed by 3 bases and 7 bases, with 13 bases remaining between them. This CDR3 has 14 residues. DNA for the CDR3: TGTGCCAGCAGCTCACAGGGTGAAGTTGAAAAACTGTTTTTT. Translation gives CASSSQGEVEKLFF.

V gene TRBV27 combines with J gene TRBJ2-1, with 7 bases that match TRBD2. This CDR3 is built from 17 residues. V was clipped by 0 bases and J by 3 bases; unmatched bases: 8. Germline values: CDR1 MNHEY, CDR2 SMNVEV (reference sequence). The CDR3: CASSLSEGGRNYNEQFF. The CDR3 region has the DNA TGTGCCAGCAGTTTATCGGAGGGAGGGCGAAACTACAATGAGCAGTTCTTC.

This clone was counted a single time. This chain links TRBV27 with TRBJ2-1; the D gene is possibly TRBD2 (6 bases). CDR3 length equals 11 residues. Germline V gene sequence: CDR1 MNHEY, CDR2 SMNVEV (reference sequence). Trimming took 4 bases from V and 9 from J, leaving 7 bases between them. In nucleotides, the CDR3 is TGTGCCAGCAGTTCGGGACTTGAGCAGTTCTTC. As protein: CASSSGLEQFF.

This clone is a singleton in its sample. J is TRBJ1-2 and V is TRBV19; 10 positions agree with TRBD1. There are 15 residues in the CDR3. The trim removed 6 bases at V and 0 bases at J, leaving 4 bases unmatched. Germline V gene sequence: CDR1 LNHDA, CDR2 SQIVND (reference sequence). The CDR3 region is CASSLGTGANYGYTF. The CDR3 DNA is TGTGCCAGTAGCCTAGGGACAGGGGCTAACTATGGCTACACCTTC.

V is TRBV11-2 and J is TRBJ2-5; possibly TRBD1 for D (5 bases). This CDR3 has 14 residues. V shed 1 base and J shed 2 bases, with 8 bases lying between them. Germline CDR1 and CDR2: SGHAT and FQNNGV. This CDR3 is CASSLGTIQETQYF. The CDR3, as DNA: TGTGCCAGCAGCTTAGGGACAATTCAAGAGACCCAGTACTTC.

The CDR3: CASSRSGSKYNEQFF. The CDR3 coding sequence is TGTGCCAGCAGCCGGAGCGGGAGTAAATACAATGAGCAGTTCTTC. This chain links TRBV2 with TRBJ2-1, with 8 positions matching TRBD2. This CDR3 contains 15 residues. Germline loops: CDR1 SNHLY, CDR2 FYNNEI. The J segment lost 4 bases and the V segment lost 6 bases, leaving 8 bases of the junction unmatched.

The J gene is TRBJ1-2, the V gene TRBV6-5; D might be TRBD1 (5 bases). CDR3 size: 12 residues. Germline V gene data show CDR1 as MNHEY and CDR2 as SVGAGI. The ends were cut back, 5 bases at V and 5 bases at J, with 9 bases in the middle. The CDR3 loop is CASSPGPYGYTF. CDR3 DNA: TGTGCCAGCAGTCCAGGGCCGTATGGCTACACCTTC.

The J gene is TRBJ2-2, the V gene TRBV13; no reliable D call. The CDR3 has 13 residues. The germline V and J ends were trimmed by 5 bases and 7 bases, with 11 bases remaining between them. The germline gives CDR1 PRHDT, CDR2 FYEKMQ (reference sequence). The CDR3 bases are TGTGCCAGCAGCCTGCGACCAGGCGGGGAGCTGTTTTTT. Protein sequence: CASSLRPGGELFF.